This T cell receptor (beta chain) was captured in a study of OX40 agonist ivuxolimab in advanced cancers. Study-wide context: A diagnosis of hepatocellular carcinoma, melanoma, renal cell or head and neck cancer was present in dose-escalation patients.

The CDR3 runs 14 residues. The germline CDR1 and CDR2 sequences are SGHRS and YFSETQ. Trimming removed 0 bases at V and 1 base at J, with 5 bases between. Measured with immunoSEQ multiplex PCR; TCRdb has only the in-frame clones, and not every one. The top ten clones hold roughly 4.7% of a sample with tens of thousands of clones, about 80% of them seen once. As regards this clone: What it binds is not known.

Study results and limitations: Averaged across samples, CD8+ T cells carried more expanded clones than CD4+ did.

This chain joins TRBV5-1 and TRBJ1-3; D is undetermined. The sequence was collected from an adult with an advanced solid tumor such as melanoma, head and neck, liver or kidney cancer. The sample here was CD4+ or CD8+ T cells sorted from blood, taken in a trial of the OX40 agonist ivuxolimab. Here the CDR3 DNA reads TGCGCCAGCAGCTTGGGAGGGTCTGGAAACACCATATATTTT. Residues: CASSLGGSGNTIYF.